These T cell receptor beta chains were read from a single sample in a study of blood T cell repertoires in COVID-19. Profiling relied on immunoSEQ multiplex PCR, and the TCRdb table lists in-frame clones only, not all of them. Among some 170,000 clones listed, around 76% were seen once. The specimen sequenced was peripheral blood. The origin of the receptors is a woman in her seventies with acute or convalescent COVID-19. The conserved cysteine and the conserved F or W are not part of the CDR3 here. The D gene is left open where the match is weak. Clone sizes are given selectively: once, few, many, or a class where the clone is expanded.

clone size | J gene | D gene | V gene | CDR3 protein
. | TRBJ1-2 | . | TRBV30 | AWRGPRQLYGYT
. | TRBJ1-2 | TRBD1 | TRBV5-4 | ASSSPGTGGVYGYT
. | TRBJ2-7 | . | TRBV4-3 | ASSADRNSYEQY
. | TRBJ2-1 | TRBD2 | TRBV6-5 | ASSYNIGGDNEQF
. | TRBJ2-5 | TRBD1 | TRBV9 | ASSERQGHQETQY
. | TRBJ2-1 | TRBD1 | TRBV18 | ASRKGTGSSYNEQF
. | TRBJ1-2 | TRBD1 | TRBV19 | ASSDRGTPYGYT
. | TRBJ2-1 | TRBD1 | TRBV7-3 | ASSRGQGLANEQF
few | TRBJ1-3 | . | TRBV30 | AWNPVGNTIY
. | TRBJ2-1 | TRBD2 | TRBV2 | ASGTRQYNEQF
. | TRBJ1-3 | TRBD1 | TRBV20-1 | SASPMDRYSGNTIY
. | TRBJ2-2 | . | TRBV5-6 | ASRTLNTGELF
many | TRBJ1-3 | . | TRBV10-3 | AISESKQGSGNTIY
. | TRBJ2-2 | TRBD2 | TRBV11-2 | ASSRLAGNTGELF
. | TRBJ2-6 | TRBD1 | TRBV4-1 | ASSAGQGPISGANVLT
once | TRBJ2-7 | TRBD2 | TRBV5-6 | ASSLEGGRGEQY
. | TRBJ1-6 | . | TRBV19 | ASSIGQLESPLH
. | TRBJ2-2 | TRBD2 | TRBV30 | AWSVGRGFPKVPGELF
once | TRBJ2-3 | TRBD1 | TRBV7-9 | ASSRQTGGADTQY
. | TRBJ2-2 | . | TRBV5-8 | ASTLLGADTGELF
. | TRBJ2-1 | TRBD1 | TRBV28 | ASSSPGQGLNEQF
many | TRBJ1-3 | TRBD1 | TRBV5-1 | ASGPGQTFGNTIY
. | TRBJ1-5 | TRBD1 | TRBV6-6 | ASSQGQGVSNQPQH
. | TRBJ1-2 | . | TRBV6-5 | ASSYLDSYT
. | TRBJ2-7 | TRBD1 | TRBV4-2 | ASSQDADRAYEQY
. | TRBJ2-7 | . | TRBV13 | ASSPDPSGQY
. | TRBJ2-5 | . | TRBV14 | ASSQAFWTQY
. | TRBJ2-1 | TRBD1 | TRBV6-5 | ASRLTGGVFNEQF
. | TRBJ2-5 | TRBD2 | TRBV3-1/TRBV3-2 | ASSQGGRTRIRETQY
. | TRBJ1-2 | . | TRBV24-1 | ATSDDRAYGYT
. | TRBJ2-7 | . | TRBV3-1/TRBV3-2 | ASSQLDRQY
. | TRBJ1-2 | TRBD1 | TRBV5-6 | ASSLDLGQGGYT
many | TRBJ2-7 | . | TRBV7-2 | ASSLDSRSYEQY
. | TRBJ1-1 | . | TRBV9 | ASMRGLNTEAF
. | TRBJ1-2 | . | TRBV28 | ASSPAPGEVYGYT
. | TRBJ1-6 | . | TRBV5-6 | ASSFSSYNSPLH
. | TRBJ1-3 | . | TRBV11-2 | ASSRTDSGNTIY
few | TRBJ1-3 | . | TRBV9 | ASSVDRDTIY
. | TRBJ2-1 | TRBD2 | TRBV6-5 | ASSYSSGRSDEQF
. | TRBJ2-2 | . | TRBV7-9 | ASESKRTVLNTGELF
. | TRBJ2-3 | TRBD2 | TRBV5-1 | ASRPPSLAGGTDTQY
. | TRBJ1-6 | TRBD1 | TRBV18 | ASSPQGARDSPLH
few | TRBJ1-6 | . | TRBV7-2 | ASSWSPTGPNSPLH
once | TRBJ2-7 | . | TRBV5-6 | ASSLDQGAYEQY
. | TRBJ1-2 | TRBD1 | TRBV5-4 | ASSLPTGGWNYGYT
. | TRBJ1-1 | . | TRBV30 | AWSVGTGPPGEAF
. | TRBJ1-2 | . | TRBV27 | ASKPIRGGYGYT
. | TRBJ1-2 | . | TRBV2 | ASSDAGLYGYT
. | TRBJ2-2 | . | TRBV30 | AWRGQGLSGELF
. | TRBJ1-1 | . | TRBV30 | AWSRQLNTEAF
. | TRBJ1-5 | TRBD1 | TRBV7-8 | ASSLGQGRPQH
. | TRBJ2-6 | TRBD1 | TRBV19 | ASLRDRGLSGANVLT
. | TRBJ1-3 | TRBD1 | TRBV5-8 | ASSHDRGYGNTIY
. | TRBJ2-3 | . | TRBV5-1 | ASSLAVLGGTDTQY
. | TRBJ2-1 | TRBD2 | TRBV19 | ASSPRTSPYGEQF